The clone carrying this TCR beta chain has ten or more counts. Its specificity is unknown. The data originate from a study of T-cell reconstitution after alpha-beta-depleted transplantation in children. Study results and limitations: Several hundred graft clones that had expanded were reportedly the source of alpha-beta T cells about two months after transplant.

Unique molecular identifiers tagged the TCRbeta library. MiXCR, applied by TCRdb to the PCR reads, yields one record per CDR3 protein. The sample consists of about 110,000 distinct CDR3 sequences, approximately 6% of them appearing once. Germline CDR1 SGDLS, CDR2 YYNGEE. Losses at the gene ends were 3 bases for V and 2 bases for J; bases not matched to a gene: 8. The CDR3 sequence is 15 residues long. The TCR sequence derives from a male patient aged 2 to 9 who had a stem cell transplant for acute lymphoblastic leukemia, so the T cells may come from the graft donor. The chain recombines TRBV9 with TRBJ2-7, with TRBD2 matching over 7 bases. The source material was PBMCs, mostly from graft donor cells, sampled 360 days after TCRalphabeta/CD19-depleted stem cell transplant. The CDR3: CASSATGRGAYEQYF. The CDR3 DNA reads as TGTGCCAGCAGCGCCACAGGACGGGGGGCCTACGAGCAGTACTTC.